A selection of T cell receptor beta chains follows, all from one sample in a study of T cell changes during pregnancy in multiple sclerosis. Libraries were prepared by immunoSEQ multiplex PCR; TCRdb keeps only in-frame clonotypes and omits some of them. The table has roughly 50,000 clones, under 95% seen once. This specimen was CD8+ T cells from peripheral blood mononuclear cells, taken in the third trimester of pregnancy. The receptors come from a female donor with multiple sclerosis, enrolled in a pregnancy study. Both conserved end residues are part of each CDR3. D genes are given only for firm matches. Clone size, where shown, is once, few, many, or a class for clones that have expanded.

abundance: NA; j_gene: TRBJ1-1; v_gene: TRBV9; d_gene: NA; CDR3aa: CASSVENRVGTEAFF; CDR3nt: TGTGCCAGCAGCGTAGAAAACAGGGTGGGGACTGAAGCTTTCTTT
abundance: few; j_gene: TRBJ1-1; v_gene: TRBV7-9; d_gene: TRBD1; CDR3aa: CASSLAWDSTEAFF; CDR3nt: TGTGCCAGCAGCTTAGCTTGGGACAGCACTGAAGCTTTCTTT
abundance: NA; j_gene: TRBJ2-5; v_gene: TRBV7-9; d_gene: TRBD1; CDR3aa: CASSTVKGQGFQETQYF; CDR3nt: TGTGCCAGCAGTACCGTTAAGGGACAGGGGTTCCAAGAGACCCAGTACTTC
abundance: NA; j_gene: TRBJ2-7; v_gene: TRBV29-1; d_gene: NA; CDR3aa: CSMGQWAPTYEQYF; CDR3nt: TGCAGCATGGGGCAATGGGCCCCGACCTACGAGCAGTACTTC
abundance: few; j_gene: TRBJ2-1; v_gene: TRBV9; d_gene: TRBD2; CDR3aa: CASSPSGTSYNEQFF; CDR3nt: TGTGCCAGCAGCCCCAGCGGGACTAGTTACAATGAGCAGTTCTTC
abundance: NA; j_gene: TRBJ1-2; v_gene: TRBV5-1; d_gene: TRBD1; CDR3aa: CASSLEGQGAWGYGYTF; CDR3nt: TGCGCCAGCAGCTTGGAGGGACAGGGGGCCTGGGGCTATGGCTACACCTTC
abundance: NA; j_gene: TRBJ1-4; v_gene: TRBV25-1; d_gene: TRBD1; CDR3aa: CASSESGQGYEKLFF; CDR3nt: TGTGCCAGCAGTGAATCTGGACAGGGCTATGAAAAACTGTTTTTT
abundance: NA; j_gene: TRBJ1-3; v_gene: TRBV9; d_gene: NA; CDR3aa: CASSGTRGNTIYF; CDR3nt: TGTGCCAGCAGCGGCACGAGGGGAAACACCATATATTTT
abundance: NA; j_gene: TRBJ2-7; v_gene: TRBV30; d_gene: TRBD2; CDR3aa: CAWSGLAGGPYEQYF; CDR3nt: TGTGCCTGGAGTGGACTAGCGGGAGGGCCGTACGAGCAGTACTTC
abundance: NA; j_gene: TRBJ2-1; v_gene: TRBV19; d_gene: NA; CDR3aa: CASSMYQGRAYNEQFF; CDR3nt: TGTGCCAGTAGTATGTACCAGGGAAGGGCGTACAATGAGCAGTTCTTC
abundance: NA; j_gene: TRBJ2-7; v_gene: TRBV19; d_gene: TRBD2; CDR3aa: CASSTGLVYEQYF; CDR3nt: TGTGCCAGTAGTACTGGACTAGTCTACGAGCAGTACTTC
abundance: NA; j_gene: TRBJ2-2; v_gene: TRBV10-1; d_gene: NA; CDR3aa: CASSSKRDTGELFF; CDR3nt: TGCGCCAGCAGCTCTAAGCGAGACACCGGGGAGCTGTTTTTT
abundance: NA; j_gene: TRBJ2-7; v_gene: TRBV5-5; d_gene: TRBD2; CDR3aa: CASTVGSGISYEQYF; CDR3nt: TGTGCCAGCACCGTGGGGAGCGGGATTTCCTACGAGCAGTACTTC
abundance: NA; j_gene: TRBJ1-5; v_gene: TRBV5-1; d_gene: NA; CDR3aa: CASSLRTGTLNQPQHF; CDR3nt: TGCGCCAGCAGCTTGAGAACCGGGACACTCAATCAGCCCCAGCATTTT
abundance: NA; j_gene: TRBJ2-7; v_gene: TRBV4-2; d_gene: NA; CDR3aa: CASSGPDYEQYF; CDR3nt: TGTGCCAGCAGCGGGCCGGACTACGAGCAGTACTTC
abundance: NA; j_gene: TRBJ2-1; v_gene: TRBV5-4; d_gene: NA; CDR3aa: CASSLVQMDRLNEQFF; CDR3nt: TGTGCCAGCAGCTTGGTCCAGATGGACAGACTCAATGAGCAGTTCTTC
abundance: NA; j_gene: TRBJ2-1; v_gene: TRBV27; d_gene: TRBD2; CDR3aa: CASRSGRGNNEQFF; CDR3nt: TGTGCCAGCAGAAGCGGGAGGGGGAACAATGAGCAGTTCTTC
abundance: NA; j_gene: TRBJ2-3; v_gene: TRBV19; d_gene: TRBD2; CDR3aa: CASRGTSGLLGDTQYF; CDR3nt: TGTGCCAGTAGGGGGACTAGCGGACTACTAGGGGATACGCAGTATTTT
abundance: once; j_gene: TRBJ2-7; v_gene: TRBV2; d_gene: NA; CDR3aa: CASSREPTKGYF; CDR3nt: TGTGCCAGCAGTCGGGAGCCCACAAAAGGGTACTTC
abundance: once; j_gene: TRBJ2-5; v_gene: TRBV10-3; d_gene: NA; CDR3aa: CAISEGQGRETQYF; CDR3nt: TGTGCCATCAGTGAGGGGCAGGGCCGGGAGACCCAGTACTTC
abundance: NA; j_gene: TRBJ2-7; v_gene: TRBV9; d_gene: NA; CDR3aa: CASSVAGISYEQYF; CDR3nt: TGTGCCAGCAGCGTAGCGGGGATCTCCTACGAGCAGTACTTC
abundance: NA; j_gene: TRBJ1-3; v_gene: TRBV19; d_gene: TRBD1; CDR3aa: CASKGQGALSGNTIYF; CDR3nt: TGTGCCAGTAAGGGACAGGGGGCCCTCTCTGGAAACACCATATATTTT
abundance: once; j_gene: TRBJ1-1; v_gene: TRBV11-2; d_gene: NA; CDR3aa: CASSLSTVMNTEAFF; CDR3nt: TGTGCCAGCAGCCTTTCGACAGTTATGAACACTGAAGCTTTCTTT
abundance: NA; j_gene: TRBJ1-1; v_gene: TRBV27; d_gene: NA; CDR3aa: CASSTHQGINTEAFF; CDR3nt: TGTGCCAGCAGTACACATCAGGGGATCAACACTGAAGCTTTCTTT
abundance: few; j_gene: TRBJ1-2; v_gene: TRBV2; d_gene: NA; CDR3aa: CASIRDKNYGYTF; CDR3nt: TGTGCCAGCATCCGGGACAAAAACTATGGCTACACCTTC
abundance: NA; j_gene: TRBJ2-1; v_gene: TRBV19; d_gene: NA; CDR3aa: CASSIDGELSSYNEQFF; CDR3nt: TGTGCCAGTAGTATAGATGGGGAGTTGAGCTCCTACAATGAGCAGTTCTTC
abundance: NA; j_gene: TRBJ2-7; v_gene: TRBV11-2; d_gene: TRBD2; CDR3aa: CASSDGGSYEQYF; CDR3nt: TGTGCCAGCAGCGACGGGGGGTCCTACGAGCAGTACTTC
abundance: once; j_gene: TRBJ1-5; v_gene: TRBV19; d_gene: NA; CDR3aa: CASSIGGQPQHF; CDR3nt: TGTGCCAGTAGTATCGGGGGACAGCCCCAGCATTTT
abundance: NA; j_gene: TRBJ2-3; v_gene: TRBV27; d_gene: TRBD1; CDR3aa: CASSPLLRTGPDTQYF; CDR3nt: TGTGCCAGCAGTCCCCTCCTTCGGACAGGGCCAGATACGCAGTATTTT
abundance: NA; j_gene: TRBJ2-3; v_gene: TRBV7-9; d_gene: TRBD1; CDR3aa: CASSLYSTGEADTQYF; CDR3nt: TGTGCCAGCAGCCTCTACTCGACAGGGGAAGCAGATACGCAGTATTTT
abundance: NA; j_gene: TRBJ1-2; v_gene: TRBV5-6; d_gene: NA; CDR3aa: CASSFQGYGYTF; CDR3nt: TGTGCCAGCAGCTTCCAGGGGTATGGCTACACCTTC
abundance: NA; j_gene: TRBJ2-3; v_gene: TRBV11-2; d_gene: TRBD1; CDR3aa: CASSLRPPGQTTDTQYF; CDR3nt: TGTGCCAGCAGCTTAAGGCCTCCGGGACAGACCACAGATACGCAGTATTTT
abundance: NA; j_gene: TRBJ2-1; v_gene: TRBV7-2; d_gene: TRBD2; CDR3aa: CASSYGLADYNEQFF; CDR3nt: TGTGCCAGCAGTTACGGACTAGCGGATTACAATGAGCAGTTCTTC
abundance: NA; j_gene: TRBJ2-2; v_gene: TRBV27; d_gene: TRBD1; CDR3aa: CATTPRLTGTGGTGELFF; CDR3nt: TGTGCCACCACGCCGCGGTTAACCGGGACAGGGGGCACCGGGGAGCTGTTTTTT
abundance: NA; j_gene: TRBJ2-2; v_gene: TRBV19; d_gene: TRBD2; CDR3aa: CASSMSQNQLGTSGRRHTGELFF; CDR3nt: TGTGCCAGTAGTATGTCCCAAAACCAACTCGGGACTAGCGGGAGGAGGCACACCGGGGAGCTGTTTTTT
abundance: NA; j_gene: TRBJ2-5; v_gene: TRBV6-6; d_gene: TRBD1; CDR3aa: CASSYPRQTGVETQYF; CDR3nt: TGTGCCAGCTCCTACCCCCGGCAGACAGGGGTGGAGACCCAGTACTTC
abundance: NA; j_gene: TRBJ1-1; v_gene: TRBV19; d_gene: TRBD1; CDR3aa: CASSIRRDRGLMNTEAFF; CDR3nt: TGTGCCAGTAGTATACGCCGGGACAGGGGGCTCATGAACACTGAAGCTTTCTTT
abundance: NA; j_gene: TRBJ1-4; v_gene: TRBV10-2; d_gene: TRBD1; CDR3aa: CASSDPGQANEKLFF; CDR3nt: TGCGCCAGCAGTGACCCGGGACAGGCTAATGAAAAACTGTTTTTT
abundance: NA; j_gene: TRBJ2-7; v_gene: TRBV11-2; d_gene: NA; CDR3aa: CASSMGGGTALDEQYF; CDR3nt: TGTGCCAGCAGTATGGGTGGGGGCACGGCGTTAGACGAGCAGTACTTC
abundance: NA; j_gene: TRBJ2-7; v_gene: TRBV28; d_gene: NA; CDR3aa: CASSYRVTSSPLSYEQYF; CDR3nt: TGTGCCAGCAGTTACAGGGTCACTTCCTCTCCTCTCTCCTACGAGCAGTACTTC
abundance: NA; j_gene: TRBJ2-1; v_gene: TRBV13; d_gene: NA; CDR3aa: CASSLGGQGILNEQFF; CDR3nt: TGTGCCAGCAGCTTAGGAGGGCAGGGAATTCTCAATGAGCAGTTCTTC
abundance: NA; j_gene: TRBJ2-1; v_gene: TRBV27; d_gene: NA; CDR3aa: CASSLRSSYNEQFF; CDR3nt: TGTGCCAGCAGTTTAAGGAGCTCCTACAATGAGCAGTTCTTC
abundance: NA; j_gene: TRBJ2-7; v_gene: TRBV7-6; d_gene: TRBD1; CDR3aa: CASSLGTGTGEQYF; CDR3nt: TGTGCCAGCAGCTTAGGGACAGGGACGGGCGAGCAGTACTTC
abundance: NA; j_gene: TRBJ1-2; v_gene: TRBV28; d_gene: NA; CDR3aa: CASSLAAGPYGYTF; CDR3nt: TGTGCCAGCAGTTTAGCTGCAGGCCCCTATGGCTACACCTTC
abundance: NA; j_gene: TRBJ2-2; v_gene: TRBV4-1; d_gene: TRBD2; CDR3aa: CASSLGLDGGGELFF; CDR3nt: TGCGCCAGCAGCCTCGGACTAGACGGTGGGGGGGAGCTGTTTTTT
abundance: NA; j_gene: TRBJ1-1; v_gene: TRBV9; d_gene: TRBD1; CDR3aa: CASSETGGRTEAFF; CDR3nt: TGTGCCAGCAGCGAAACAGGGGGACGGACTGAAGCTTTCTTT
abundance: NA; j_gene: TRBJ2-7; v_gene: TRBV28; d_gene: NA; CDR3aa: CASSQTGSAYEQYF; CDR3nt: TGTGCCAGCAGTCAAACAGGGTCGGCCTACGAGCAGTACTTC
abundance: NA; j_gene: TRBJ2-7; v_gene: TRBV4-3; d_gene: TRBD2; CDR3aa: CASSQARGELYEQYF; CDR3nt: TGCGCCAGCAGCCAAGCTCGGGGGGAGCTCTACGAGCAGTACTTC
abundance: NA; j_gene: TRBJ2-1; v_gene: TRBV4-2; d_gene: TRBD2; CDR3aa: CASSQVPGGAYNEQFF; CDR3nt: TGTGCCAGCAGCCAAGTTCCGGGAGGCGCTTACAATGAGCAGTTCTTC
abundance: NA; j_gene: TRBJ2-7; v_gene: TRBV7-9; d_gene: NA; CDR3aa: CASSFAGASTYEQYF; CDR3nt: TGTGCCAGCAGTTTCGCGGGGGCTAGCACCTACGAGCAGTACTTC